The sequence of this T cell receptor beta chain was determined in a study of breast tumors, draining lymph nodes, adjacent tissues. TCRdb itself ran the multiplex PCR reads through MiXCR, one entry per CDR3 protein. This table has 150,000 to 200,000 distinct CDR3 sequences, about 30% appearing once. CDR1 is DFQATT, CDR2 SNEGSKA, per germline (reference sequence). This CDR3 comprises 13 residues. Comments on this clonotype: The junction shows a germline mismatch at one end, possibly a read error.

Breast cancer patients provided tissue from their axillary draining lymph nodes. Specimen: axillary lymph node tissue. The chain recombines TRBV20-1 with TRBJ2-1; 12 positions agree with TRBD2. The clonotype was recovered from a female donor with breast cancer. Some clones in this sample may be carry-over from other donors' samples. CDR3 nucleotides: TGCAATGCTAGCGGGGGGGCCTCCAATGCGCAGTTCTTC. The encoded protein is CNASGGASNAQFF.